This entry lists 14 T cell receptor beta chains sequenced from one sample in a study of T cell repertoires in cytomegalovirus infection. Antigens for these TCRs are unknown. TCRdb re-called the reads through MiXCR, storing one row per CDR3 protein. This table has 60,000 to 75,000 distinct CDR3 sequences, 22% appearing once. The sequenced sample consisted of PBMCs, sequenced either directly or after in vitro stimulation (not recorded which). All receptors derive from a human donor in good health (CMV status not recorded). Some clones in this sample may be carry-over from other donors' samples.

This clonotype was seen ten or more times. The chain is built from TRBV7-2 and TRBJ2-5; 16 bases map to TRBD2. Germline V CDR1 and CDR2: SGHTA, FQGNSA. The trim removed 5 bases at V and 3 bases at J, leaving 12 bases unmatched. CDR3 length equals 19 residues. In nucleotides, the CDR3 is TGTGCCAGCAGCCCCCGTCCGGGACTAGCGGGAGGGAAAAAAGAGACCCAGTACTTC. It yields the protein CASSPRPGLAGGKKETQYF.

The sample holds many counts of this clonotype. The chain combines TRBV7-2 with TRBJ2-3; 7 bases fit TRBD2. The CDR3 covers 16 residues. The junction had 13 bases not matched to a gene; V was cut back by 5 bases and J by 5 bases. The germline V gene has CDR1 SGHTA and CDR2 FQGNSA. CDR3: CASSLMSLRGEDTQYF. In nucleotides, the CDR3 is TGTGCCAGCAGCCTGATGAGTCTTCGGGGGGAAGATACGCAGTATTTT.

This clonotype was observed a few times. The chain links TRBV27 to TRBJ1-6; TRBD1 agrees at 8 bases. Germline assignment: CDR1 MNHEY and CDR2 SMNVEV (reference sequence). The CDR3 extends over 15 amino acids. The V and J ends lost 2 bases and 5 bases, in that order; junction bases with no gene match: 2. The CDR3 coding sequence is TGTGCCAGCAGTTTAAGGACAGGGAATAATTCACCCCTCCACTTT. Amino acids: CASSLRTGNNSPLHF.

This clonotype appeared a few times. The chain employs TRBV19 and TRBJ2-1; D perhaps matches TRBD2 (6 bases). This CDR3 has 15 amino acids. V lost 7 bases and J lost 2, with 15 bases in between. Germline CDR1 is LNHDA and CDR2 is SQIVND (reference sequence). CDR3 in DNA: TGTGCCAGTAATAATAGCGGCATTCCCTACAATGAGCAGTTCTTC. Translation gives CASNNSGIPYNEQFF.

This clonotype showed up many times. The genes are TRBV7-9 and TRBJ2-6, with 8 bases matching TRBD1. CDR3 length: 20 amino acids. Germline V gene data show CDR1 as SEHNR and CDR2 as FQNEAQ (reference sequence). V trimming: 4 bases; J trimming: 0 bases; junction bases outside the gene matches: 14. The CDR3 DNA is TGTGCCAGCAGCTCCCTAGCCGGGACAGGCCGTTTCTCTGGGGCCAACGTCCTGACTTTC. This gives the protein CASSSLAGTGRFSGANVLTF.

This clonotype turned up a few times. The CDR3: CASSLTLGEQYV. The CDR3 nucleotides are TGTGCCAGCAGCTTAACGCTCGGGGAGCAGTACGTC. The V call is TRBV11-2, the J call TRBJ2-7; D is ambiguous. The germline CDR1 and CDR2 sequences are SGHAT and FQNNGV. Trimming pared 2 bases from V and 7 bases from J, leaving 9 bases between. This CDR3 has 12 residues.

This chain connects TRBV7-9 to TRBJ2-7; maybe TRBD2 (6 bases). The germline CDR1 and CDR2 sequences are SEHNR and FQNEAQ (reference sequence). The CDR3 loop spans 16 amino acids. V gave up 1 base and J gave up 2 bases, with 15 bases separating them. CDR3 sequence: CASSLGLAPRPYEQYF. CDR3 bases: TGTGCCAGCAGCTTAGGGCTAGCGCCAAGACCCTACGAGCAGTACTTC.

This clonotype was counted a single time. The genes are TRBV20-1 and TRBJ1-5; D perhaps matches TRBD1 (5 bases). Trimming removed 2 bases from V and 0 bases from J, with 8 bases in between. Germline assignment: CDR1 DFQATT and CDR2 SNEGSKA (reference sequence). This CDR3 comprises 14 residues. The CDR3 protein is CSARRGFSNQPQHF. The DNA of the CDR3 is TGCAGTGCTAGAAGGGGTTTTAGCAATCAGCCCCAGCATTTT.

This clonotype was observed a handful of times. CDR3 nucleotide sequence: TGTGCCAGCAGTTTATTGGCGCGGGGGGCAGGATCACCCCTCCACTTT. The encoded protein is CASSLLARGAGSPLHF. The chain combines TRBV27 with TRBJ1-6, with D tentatively TRBD1 (6 bases). Germline CDR1 reads MNHEY; CDR2 reads SMNVEV (reference sequence). This CDR3 has 16 residues. The V end lost 1 base, the J end lost 10 bases, and 17 bases lay between the germline ends.

This sequence joins TRBV7-2 and TRBJ2-1, with 8 bases fitting TRBD2. This CDR3 is 15 amino acids long. The trim removed 2 bases at V and 6 bases at J, leaving 6 bases unmatched. Germline lookup yields CDR1 SGHTA and CDR2 FQGNSA. CDR3 in DNA: TGTGCCAGCAGCTTATCTAGCGGGCTCTTCAATGAGCAGTTCTTC. Protein sequence: CASSLSSGLFNEQFF.

The table lists this clonotype with a few counts. This sequence joins TRBV2 and TRBJ2-3; D is perhaps TRBD2 (5 bases). The CDR3 totals 15 residues. Between the trimmed V and J ends, which lost 2 bases and 4 bases, there was a span of 13 bases. CDR1 is SNHLY and CDR2 is FYNNEI in the germline V gene. CDR3 loop: CASSEWTRTSDTQYF. The CDR3 DNA reads as TGTGCCAGCAGTGAATGGACTCGGACGTCAGATACGCAGTATTTT.

The chain carries TRBV5-6 and TRBJ2-5, with 8 bases identical to TRBD2. Germline CDR1 and CDR2: SGHDT and YYEEEE. CDR3 size: 15 residues. With V trimmed by 4 bases and J by 1 base, 6 bases remained unmatched. For the CDR3, the DNA is TGTGCCAGCAGCATTAGCGGGACCCTCCAAGAGACCCAGTACTTC. This translates into CASSISGTLQETQYF.

This clonotype was observed a few times. CDR3 loop: CASSYVGGANTGELFF. The CDR3 DNA sequence: TGTGCCAGCAGTTACGTAGGGGGCGCGAACACCGGGGAGCTGTTTTTT. The chain is built from TRBV6-5 and TRBJ2-2, with 7 bases lining up with TRBD1. The CDR3 covers 16 residues. The trim removed 2 bases at V and 0 bases at J, leaving 3 bases unmatched. In germline, CDR1 is MNHEY, CDR2 SVGAGI.

Regarding this clonotype: A much larger clone lies one base from this, so it may be a read error. In nucleotides, the CDR3 is TGTGCCAGCAGTTTCCCCCTAACTGAAGCTCTCTTT. This translates into CASSFPLTEALF. The chain combines TRBV12-3 or TRBV12-4 with TRBJ1-1; D unclear. CDR3 size: 12 residues.